This TCR beta chain was documented in a study of PD-1 blockade in classical Hodgkin lymphoma (dated by TCRdb to 2018 to 2021). About the investigation overall: Nivolumab dosing was 3 mg/kg intravenously every 2 weeks, continuing until either disease progression or unacceptable toxicity. To define a peripheral blood immune signature of response to PD-1 blockade in classical Hodgkin lymphoma, the study combined TCR beta sequencing with CyTOF. Findings and caveats that apply to the study as a whole: Among trial patients, those achieving complete response had baseline diversity similar to that of newly diagnosed patients, while diversity was significantly lower in partial responders and progressors. Newly diagnosed patients were reported to have lower baseline TCR diversity than healthy donors, and relapsed/refractory patients were reported to have lower baseline TCR diversity still. The study was limited to a single clinical trial cohort, and causes of repertoire differences, possibly disease activity or prior therapy, remained undefined. Patients starting nivolumab less than 1 year after ASCT had lower diversity and were excluded from later analyses to avoid confounding by immune reconstitution. CD4+ but not CD8+ TCR diversity rose significantly by C4D1 (p=0.0027 vs p=0.16), most apparent in complete responders (p=0.02).

About this clone: Its binding antigen is unknown. Per-base quality was not reported, and no clone a single base away is much larger than it.

The time point label of this sample denotes: cycle 4 day 1 (C4D1), after more than five weeks of nivolumab. Every trial patient had relapsed after autologous stem cell transplantation, and cohorts A, B and C differed in prior brentuximab vedotin exposure. A total of over 55 patients with relapsed/refractory classical Hodgkin lymphoma made up the trial cohort, and each patient's best overall response was complete response, partial response or progressive disease. In the multi-cohort phase II CheckMate 205 trial, trial patients received single-agent nivolumab. Best overall response was determined by an independent review committee according to the 2007 International Working Group response criteria. Trial PBMCs were obtained immediately prior to nivolumab initiation (C1D1) and on therapy at cycle 2 day 1 and cycle 4 day 1. Peripheral blood was collected in 8 mL Vacutainer Cell Preparation Tubes, from which PBMCs were isolated by centrifugation and then cryopreserved.

Genomic DNA was isolated using the Qiagen DNeasy kit from unsorted PBMCs as well as from negatively selected CD4+ and CD8+ fractions. TCR beta CDR3 regions were subjected to amplification by immunoSEQ multiplex PCR with primers that anneal to V and J segments. A synthetic immune receptor repertoire was used to minimize amplification bias, and any remaining bias was removed computationally after sequencing. In the source study's methods: Custom Python scripts were used to quantify repertoire diversity as the Shannon entropy index. Unsorted, CD4+ and CD8+ repertoires were analyzed separately, except in combined analyses where CD4+ and CD8+ sequences were merged in silico. Clonal expansion was defined as at least a 2-fold frequency increase after treatment relative to C1D1, with a pseudocount of 0.5 for undetected baseline clones. Singleton clones were defined as clones with 0 or 1 copy at C1D1, and non-singleton clones were defined as clones with 2 or more copies. Clones expanded in unsorted samples were assigned a CD4+, CD8+ or unknown annotation through matching of protein sequences in sorted samples from the same patient. Wilcoxon tests on paired samples were used to test changes in diversity from C1D1 to C4D1. What TCRdb holds here is the immuneACCESS table cut down to in-frame rearrangements. Part of the clones is not present; checked against another copy, under half of the missing clones reflect an unresolved V gene, and the others are unexplained. The V and J calls and clone size come from that table; D and trimming were worked out from the DNA. This sample has tens of thousands of clones in its table, and roughly 80% of those were observed once. The biggest ten clones account for around 19% of the sample.

The clonotype was recovered from a human donor with classical Hodgkin lymphoma. Sequencing was performed on peripheral blood mononuclear cells (PBMCs), taken before the fourth cycle of nivolumab.

The DNA is TGTGCCAGCAGTGAATCGCCTTCGGGAAATAGCGGGAGGGCCGAAGATACGCAGTATTTT. Its translation reads: CASSESPSGNSGRAEDTQYF. In this chain, TRBV2 is recombined with TRBJ2-3, and 11 junction bases match TRBD2. CDR3 length: 20 amino acids, cysteine to phenylalanine. The DNA shown is the 60-base CDR3, in frame from base 1. Clipping removes 2 bases from V and 5 bases from J, with 18 as the unmatched junction base count. Taken from the germline V gene, the CDR1 and CDR2 loops are SNHLY and FYNNEI. Beyond the CDR3, the reference TRBV2 and TRBJ2-3 genes provide the residues; the full variable domain reads: EPEVTQTPSHQVTQMGQEVILRCVPISNHLYFYWYRQILGQKVEFLVSFYNNEISEKSEIFDDQFSVERPDGSNFTLKIRSTKLEDSAMYFCASSESPSGNSGRAEDTQYFGPGTRLTVL.